This T cell receptor (beta chain) originates from a study of blood T cell repertoires in COVID-19. At the level of the study: From T cells, B-cell-depleted T cells, or PBMCs came the material, which was cDNA or gDNA.

V lost 2 bases to trimming and J lost 1 base, with 15 bases between them. Germline CDR1 reads SGHNT; CDR2 reads YYREEE (reference sequence). This CDR3 contains 16 residues. The method was immunoSEQ multiplex PCR; TCRdb's version includes in-frame clones alone and lacks a portion of them. The sample carries around 87,000 clones, approximately 90% recorded once. This sequence was found in a man aged 45-60 years with acute or convalescent COVID-19. The genes are TRBV5-4 and TRBJ2-5, with D maybe TRBD1 (6 bases). Specimen: peripheral blood. The chain's CDR3 is CASSLGQIVTQETQYF. The CDR3, as DNA: TGTGCCAGCAGCTTAGGACAGATCGTAACCCAAGAGACCCAGTACTTC. The full variable domain, its missing parts supplied by reference TRBV5-4 and TRBJ2-5, is ETGVTQSPTHLIKTRGQQVTLRCSSQSGHNTVSWYQQALGQGPQFIFQYYREEENGRGNFPPRFSGLQFPNYSSELNVNALELDDSALYLCASSLGQIVTQETQYFGPGTRLLVL.